This T cell receptor beta chain derives from a study of blood T cell repertoires in COVID-19 (TCRdb year 2020). A note on the overall study: Samples from collaborators originated in the United States, Italy and Spain and spanned both the acute and convalescent phases of COVID-19. The material from the prospective study consisted of cDNA or gDNA derived from T cells, B-cell-depleted T cells, or PBMCs. Subjects who had been exposed to COVID-19, were actively infected with it, or had recovered from it provided the deeply sampled blood TCRbeta repertoires that made up the dataset. The repertoires were made available in a free public database intended to serve as a resource for research on the immune response to SARS-CoV-2. The samples were drawn from the first 160 participants of the ongoing ImmuneRACE study and from 950 to 1,500 subjects provided by 6 global collaborators. A de-identified subject ID, COVID-19 status, age in years and sex were almost always included in the sample metadata. HLA class I and class II types, where available, came from metadata supplied by the sample provider rather than from assay-based typing. Overall results and qualifications from the work: The quantity of clinical and demographic metadata differed by source and by participant and was supplied without curation.

The collaborating institutions used their own protocols to collect whole blood in K2EDTA tubes. Collaborator samples were shipped for TCRbeta analysis as frozen whole blood, isolated PBMCs, or DNA extracted from either sample type. TCRbeta CDR3 regions were amplified from genomic DNA using the immunoSEQ Assay, a bias-controlled multiplex PCR. Turning to the authors' computational methods: Nucleated cell counts per sample were estimated from amplification of reference gene primers within the assay. To quantify the absolute abundance of each unique TCRbeta CDR3 rearrangement, sequence reads were collapsed and filtered. For each sample, productive Simpson clonality was calculated as the square root of Simpson's diversity index over productive rearrangements. TCRdb re-hosts the immuneACCESS table, in-frame sequences only. Its copies lack some clones; in the studies checked, an unresolved V gene accounts for under half of them, and the cause for the rest is not known. The V and J calls and the clone size are those of that table, but D and trimming were determined from the DNA. The sample table contains around 300,000 clones; only one count was recorded for 75% to 90% of them. The ten largest clones represent 2% to 2.5% of the sample.

Germline trimming: 5 bases from V, 5 bases from J; junction bases outside gene matches: 8. The CDR3 covers 15 residues, taking in both the cysteine and the phenylalanine. Only the CDR3 DNA stays, 45 bases, in frame from base 1. Reading the germline V gene gives CDR1 MNHEY and CDR2 SVGAGI. Of note for this clone: There is no known antigen for this receptor. No per-base quality is available; no much larger clone lies one base away.

The sequenced material came from peripheral blood. The receptor chain draws on TRBV6-5 and TRBJ1-2; 10 of the junction bases match TRBD1. The clonotype comes from a man aged 45-65 years with acute or convalescent COVID-19. The base sequence is TGTGCCAGCAGTCAGAGACAGGGGGCGGGATATGGCTACACCTTC. Its amino acids are CASSQRQGAGYGYTF.